This entry lists 16 T cell receptor beta chains sequenced from one sample in a study of T cell repertoires in aging, cancer and after chemotherapy. TCR beta rearrangements were amplified from peripheral blood genomic DNA. Rearranged V-D-J TRB sequences were amplified with a mixed TRB-A/B primer pool. In TCRdb, the multiplex PCR reads were re-called with MiXCR into one record per CDR3 protein. Among roughly 1,500 distinct CDR3 sequences, around 22% were seen once, and the ten largest hold roughly 11%. The specimen sequenced was blood. The receptors were sampled from a human donor with a solid tumor.

This clonotype was picked up a small number of times. A read error may account for a junction end that differs from germline. This chain uses TRBV5-1 with TRBJ1-1; no definite D call. The length of the CDR3 is 14 residues. From germline, CDR1 is SGHRS and CDR2 YFSETQ. CDR3 in amino acids: CASSLTGSRTEAFF. As DNA, the CDR3 is TGTGCCAGCAGCTTGACGGGCAGCCGGACTGAAGCTTTCTTT.

This clonotype was seen once. J is TRBJ2-3 and V is TRBV27; 9 nucleotides line up with TRBD2. The CDR3 consists of 14 residues. V shed 6 bases and J 3 bases; nucleotides not matched to a gene: 4. CDR1 is MNHEY, CDR2 SMNVEV, per germline (reference sequence). The DNA for the CDR3 is TGTGCCAGCAGATTAGCGGGAGAAACAGATACGCAGTATTTT. Translating gives CASRLAGETDTQYF.

By proportion, this clonotype is large. This chain links TRBV19 with TRBJ1-6, with no clear D. Deletions cut 2 bases from V and 11 bases from J, with 13 bases between. There are 14 residues in the CDR3. Germline V gene lookup returns CDR1 LNHDA and CDR2 SQIVND (reference sequence). The CDR3 DNA follows: TGTGCCAGTAGTATAACGTCCCCTGGGGCACCCCTCCACTTT. This codes for CASSITSPGAPLHF.

This clonotype rates as medium-sized (0.01 to 0.1%). This rearrangement joins TRBV18 to TRBJ2-4, with D perhaps matching TRBD1 (5 bases). The germline V and J ends were trimmed by 2 bases and 6 bases, with 5 bases remaining between them. CDR1 KGHSH and CDR2 LQKENI come from the germline V gene. CDR3 length: 12 residues. The CDR3 bases are TGTGCCAGCTCACCAGACAGAAACATTCAGTACTTC. Translation gives CASSPDRNIQYF.

The chain is built from TRBV20-1 and TRBJ2-4; TRBD2 matches 11 bases. The CDR3 runs 15 residues. The germline CDR1 and CDR2 sequences are DFQATT and SNEGSKA (reference sequence). The V segment lost 6 bases and the J segment 2 bases; nucleotides outside the gene matches: 6. CDR3 residues: CSATSGSRSKNIQYF. The CDR3 DNA is TGCAGTGCAACTAGCGGGAGTCGATCCAAAAACATTCAGTACTTC.

This clonotype counts as medium-sized (0.01 to 0.1%). The J gene is TRBJ2-1, the V gene TRBV7-9; 15 bases are a match to TRBD2. With 0 bases clipped from V and 10 bases from J, the junction kept 1 base outside the gene matches. CDR1 and CDR2 from the germline V gene are SEHNR and FQNEAQ (reference sequence). The CDR3 consists of 15 residues. The CDR3 loop reads CASSLAGLAGGEQFF. The CDR3 DNA sequence: TGTGCCAGCAGCTTAGCGGGACTAGCGGGGGGCGAGCAGTTCTTC.

This clonotype counts as medium-sized. This chain uses TRBV27 with TRBJ1-6, with 7 bases aligning to TRBD1. The CDR3 has 14 residues. The germline gives CDR1 MNHEY, CDR2 SMNVEV (reference sequence). With 2 bases clipped from V and 10 bases from J, the junction kept 5 bases outside the gene matches. The CDR3 sequence: CASSLRTGGSPLHF. As DNA, the CDR3 is TGTGCCAGCAGTTTAAGGACAGGCGGGTCACCCCTCCACTTT.

This clonotype counts as medium-sized. This chain uses TRBV18 with TRBJ2-7, with D perhaps matching TRBD1 (6 bases). The germline CDR1 and CDR2 sequences are KGHSH and LQKENI. Trimming pared 3 bases from V and 6 bases from J, leaving 18 bases between. The CDR3 contains 15 residues. The CDR3 sequence is CASSPGQGPLGEQYF. The DNA for the CDR3 is TGTGCCAGCTCACCGGGTCAGGGGCCACTCGGCGAGCAGTACTTC.

In this sample, this clonotype is medium-sized (0.01 to 0.1%). J is TRBJ1-2 and V is TRBV18; perhaps TRBD1 as D (5 bases). CDR1 is KGHSH and CDR2 is LQKENI in the germline V gene. The CDR3 extends over 13 amino acids. V was trimmed by 6 bases and J by 2 bases, leaving 10 bases between them. CDR3 sequence: CASSPDRNYGYTF. The CDR3 DNA sequence: TGTGCCAGCTCTCCAGACAGAAACTATGGCTACACCTTC.

Only a few counts were recorded for this clonotype. V usage is TRBV20-1 and J usage is TRBJ2-3, with 10 bases that match TRBD2. The V gene's germline CDR1 is DFQATT and CDR2 SNEGSKA (reference sequence). The CDR3 is made up of 14 amino acids. V trimming: 5 bases; J trimming: 2 bases; junction bases outside the gene matches: 4. CDR3 coding DNA: TGCAGTGCTGGAGGACTAGCGGTCACAGATACGCAGTATTTT. It encodes CSAGGLAVTDTQYF.

This clonotype counts as large. The rearrangement links TRBV30 to TRBJ1-4, with a possible D match to TRBD1 (5 bases). V gave up 3 bases and J gave up 4 bases, with 9 bases separating them. The germline CDR1 and CDR2 sequences are GTSNPN and SVGIG (reference sequence). This CDR3 region has 13 residues. Here the CDR3 DNA reads TGTGCCTGGAGCCTCGGACATAATGAAAAACTGTTTTTT. This gives the protein CAWSLGHNEKLFF.

By sample share, this clonotype is medium-sized. The chain has TRBV5-6 and TRBJ2-7; D uncertain. CDR1 is SGHDT, CDR2 YYEEEE, per germline. This CDR3 is built from 12 residues. With 4 bases removed from V and 6 bases from J, the gap between germline ends came to 11 bases. The CDR3 DNA is TGTGCCAGCAGCGTCGAGCGACGCGAGCAGTACTTC. Translated: CASSVERREQYF.

This clonotype was found a few times. V gene TRBV18 combines with J gene TRBJ1-5; 7 bases match TRBD1. V lost 6 bases, J lost 1 base, and 6 bases stayed unmatched. The germline CDR1 and CDR2 sequences are KGHSH and LQKENI. This CDR3 has 15 residues. CDR3 coding DNA: TGTGCCAGCTCGCAGGGGGGGATGAGCAATCAGCCCCAGCATTTT. Encoded protein: CASSQGGMSNQPQHF.

The rearrangement links TRBV20-1 to TRBJ1-1; TRBD1 matches at 7 bases. Germline V gene data show CDR1 as DFQATT and CDR2 as SNEGSKA (reference sequence). The V gene end was trimmed by 3 bases and the J gene end by 1 base; junction bases not matched to a gene: 2. CDR3 length: 13 residues. The CDR3 bases are TGCAGTGCTAGTGGGACAGAGAACACTGAAGCTTTCTTT. The encoded protein is CSASGTENTEAFF.

About this clonotype: Sequence at one end of the junction differs from germline and may be a read error. The gene calls are TRBV5-6 and TRBJ2-5; 8 bases fit TRBD2. CDR3 size: 13 residues. The germline V gene encodes CDR1 SGHDT and CDR2 YYEEEE. CDR3 sequence: CASMMRAGGTQYF. The CDR3 region has the DNA TGCGCCAGCATGATGCGGGCGGGGGGGACCCAGTACTTC.

By share, this clonotype ranks as large. V gene TRBV29-1 combines with J gene TRBJ2-7; D call uncertain. V gave up 3 bases and J gave up 4 bases, with 4 bases separating them. Germline loops: CDR1 SQVTM, CDR2 ANQGSEA. This CDR3 has 10 amino acids. The CDR3 loop reads CSVDTYEQYF. The DNA of the CDR3 is TGCAGCGTTGACACTTACGAGCAGTACTTC.